The next 29 T cell receptor beta chains were all read from a single sample in a study of blood T cells in healthy people across ages. For the second PCR, which ran for roughly 7 to 11 cycles, a sample-barcoded 5' primer and a J-beta primer mix were used. One entry per CDR3 protein results from TCRdb running MiXCR on the 5' RACE reads. This table has approximately 1,000,000 distinct CDR3 sequences, 35% to 40% appearing once. The material sequenced was blood. The source of these receptors is a man younger than 35 in good health.

This clonotype was counted a few times. The chain has TRBV4-2 and TRBJ1-4; maybe TRBD1 (5 bases). This CDR3 contains 16 residues. Trimming took off 0 bases at V and 6 bases at J, with 14 bases between the two ends. In germline, CDR1 is LGHNA, CDR2 YNFKEQ. The CDR3 loop is CASSQDGRGSDEKLFF. Written as DNA, the CDR3 is TGTGCCAGCAGCCAAGATGGGAGGGGATCGGATGAAAAACTGTTTTTT.

The V and J genes are TRBV12-3 or TRBV12-4 and TRBJ2-1, with D possibly matching TRBD2 (5 bases). The CDR3 consists of 13 residues. Trimming removed 7 bases from V and 6 bases from J, with 13 bases in between. The CDR3 bases are TGTGCCAGCAAGCCACAAGGGAGCAATGAGCAGTTCTTC. The encoded protein is CASKPQGSNEQFF.

The rearrangement uses TRBV20-1 and TRBJ1-2; weak D call: TRBD1 (6 bases). V was shortened by 3 bases and J by 2 bases, with 16 bases between the two germline ends. This CDR3 contains 15 residues. Germline CDR1 and CDR2: DFQATT and SNEGSKA (reference sequence). CDR3 coding DNA: TGCAGTGCTAGGGTTTTAGGGGGGGCAAACTATGGCTACACCTTC. Its translation: CSARVLGGANYGYTF.

Remarks on this clonotype: One base away lies a much larger clone, so this may be a sequencing read error. The rearrangement uses TRBV2 and TRBJ2-1; TRBD2 might be the D (6 bases). There are 13 residues in the CDR3. Trimming removed 7 bases at V and 13 bases at J, with 20 bases between. CDR1 is SNHLY and CDR2 is FYNNEI in the germline V gene. CDR3 amino acids: CASKGGVRETQFF. CDR3 DNA: TGTGCCAGCAAAGGCGGGGTTCGAGAGACCCAGTTCTTC.

As for this clonotype: Possible read error: a much larger clone is one base away. V and J are TRBV6-5 and TRBJ2-3; 11 bases fit TRBD2. Per germline, CDR1 MNHEY and CDR2 SVGAGI. CDR3 length: 17 amino acids. CDR3 residues: CAGSYPMTSGISDTQYF. The CDR3 bases are TGTGCCGGCAGTTACCCTATGACTAGCGGGATCTCAGATACGCAGTATTTT.

V usage is TRBV4-1 and J usage is TRBJ2-2; tentatively, D is TRBD2 (6 bases). V was shortened by 6 bases and J by 4 bases, with 15 bases between the two germline ends. The V gene's germline CDR1 is MGHRA and CDR2 YSYEKL. The CDR3 has 15 amino acids. CDR3 in DNA: TGCGCCAGCAGGGATCGCGGGACGGGCACCGGGGAGCTGTTTTTT. Translating it yields CASRDRGTGTGELFF.

This clonotype showed up many times. V is TRBV5-1 and J is TRBJ2-1; no clear D gene. Germline V gives CDR1 SGHRS, CDR2 YFSETQ. This CDR3 is 12 amino acids long. V lost 0 bases, J lost 10 bases, and 8 bases lay in between. CDR3 coding DNA: TGCGCCAGCAGCTTGGTGCCCTACGAGCAGTTCTTC. Its protein is CASSLVPYEQFF.

This clonotype appeared a few times. The chain uses TRBV24-1 and TRBJ1-5, with TRBD1 matching over 7 bases. From germline, CDR1 is KGHDR and CDR2 SFDVKD. Trimming at V came to 2 bases and at J to 5 bases, leaving 2 bases not matched to a gene. The CDR3 contains 14 residues. The CDR3 loop reads CATSDSGGDQPQHF. CDR3 sequence (DNA): TGTGCCACCAGTGATTCAGGGGGGGATCAGCCCCAGCATTTT.

To note about this clonotype: An end of the junction differs from the germline gene, which may be a read error. In DNA form, the CDR3 reads TGTAGTGCTCGGCATGGACGGGGGGGAAGGACAGATACGCAGTATTTT. Its translation: CSARHGRGGRTDTQYF. V is TRBV20-1 and J is TRBJ2-3; 8 nucleotides align to TRBD2. Germline CDR1 DFQATT, CDR2 SNEGSKA (reference sequence). CDR3 length: 16 residues.

This clonotype was recorded many times. The chain employs TRBV7-2 and TRBJ1-2; the D is unclear. The CDR3 loop spans 13 amino acids. With 6 bases removed from V and 6 bases from J, the gap between germline ends came to 14 bases. Germline CDR1 reads SGHTA; CDR2 reads FQGNSA. The CDR3 DNA reads TGTGCCAGCAGAATGGCACAGTCCGATGGCTACACCTTC. Protein: CASRMAQSDGYTF.

The chain links TRBV4-3 to TRBJ1-2; possibly TRBD1 for D (6 bases). CDR3 length: 15 residues. Germline CDR1 is LGHNA and CDR2 is YSLEER. Trimming removed 0 bases at V and 3 bases at J, with 11 bases between. The CDR3: CASSQDTGWDYGYTF. The CDR3 nucleotides read TGCGCCAGCAGCCAAGACACAGGGTGGGACTATGGCTACACCTTC.

A few counts support this clonotype. The chain combines TRBV7-3 with TRBJ2-7; D is unresolved. Germline CDR1 and CDR2: SGHTA and FQGTGA. The CDR3 has 13 amino acids. V lost 3 bases and J 5 bases, leaving 11 bases between the germline ends. The CDR3 loop reads CASSFLRVNEQYF. The CDR3 DNA reads TGTGCCAGCAGCTTTTTAAGAGTCAACGAGCAGTACTTC.

The V call is TRBV7-9, the J call TRBJ2-3, with D hard to call. The V end lost 5 bases, the J end lost 2 bases, and 14 bases lay between the germline ends. CDR1 is SEHNR and CDR2 is FQNEAQ in the germline V gene (reference sequence). The CDR3 spans 15 residues. CDR3 in amino acids: CASSPPGTFTDTQYF. The CDR3 nucleotides are TGTGCCAGCAGCCCGCCCGGCACCTTCACAGATACGCAGTATTTT.

The V and J genes are TRBV20-1 and TRBJ2-1, with a tentative D call TRBD1 (7 bases). CDR3 size: 14 residues. Germline V gene lookup returns CDR1 DFQATT and CDR2 SNEGSKA (reference sequence). V was trimmed by 5 bases and J by 4 bases, leaving 15 bases between them. CDR3 sequence reads: CSAHSGGSYNEQFF. The DNA of the CDR3 is TGCAGTGCTCACTCAGGGGGGTCTTACAATGAGCAGTTCTTC.

The rearrangement links TRBV20-1 to TRBJ1-2; D perhaps matches TRBD1 (5 bases). There are 14 residues in the CDR3. Germline V CDR1 and CDR2: DFQATT, SNEGSKA (reference sequence). CDR3 bases: TGCAGGGCGCGCCGGGACGGACGTAACTATGGCTACACCTTC. It encodes CRARRDGRNYGYTF.

For this clonotype: With a much larger clone just one base away, this may be a read error. The chain is built from TRBV7-2 and TRBJ1-1; D possibly corresponds to TRBD1 (6 bases). The CDR3 sequence is 15 residues long. The germline V gene encodes CDR1 SGHTA and CDR2 FQGNSA. As DNA, the CDR3 is TGTGCCGGCAGCTTAGGGGAGGGGGGGAACACTGAAGCTTTCTTT. Its translation is CAGSLGEGGNTEAFF.

This clonotype was seen a handful of times. V gene TRBV4-1 combines with J gene TRBJ2-5; 10 nucleotides line up with TRBD2. The CDR3 has 15 amino acids. After removal of 6 bases from V and 2 bases from J, the junction contained 6 bases not matched to a gene. Germline lookup yields CDR1 MGHRA and CDR2 YSYEKL. CDR3: CASSRGTSEQETQYF. The CDR3 coding sequence is TGCGCCAGCAGTCGCGGGACTAGCGAGCAAGAGACCCAGTACTTC.

This clonotype occurred once. Relative to the germline gene, one junction end is altered; a read error may explain this. This chain links TRBV3-1 with TRBJ2-1; 8 positions agree with TRBD1. CDR3 length: 16 amino acids. Germline CDR1 is LGHDT and CDR2 is YNNKEL (reference sequence). The CDR3 sequence: CASNQVRGRSYNEQFF. DNA for the CDR3: TGTGCCAGCAACCAAGTCAGGGGGCGGTCCTACAATGAGCAGTTCTTC.

V usage is TRBV10-3 and J usage is TRBJ2-7; the match to TRBD1 covers 10 bases. CDR3 length equals 16 residues. Per the germline V gene, CDR1 is ENHRY and CDR2 is SYGVKD. After removal of 10 bases from V and 4 bases from J, the junction contained 16 bases not matched to a gene. The CDR3 protein is CASRTLGDRGLYEQYF. CDR3 DNA sequence: TGTGCCAGCAGAACCCTGGGGGACAGGGGTCTGTACGAGCAGTACTTC.

The V gene is TRBV28, the J gene TRBJ2-7; D is possibly TRBD1 (5 bases). The CDR3 contains 14 residues. The germline V and J ends were trimmed by 3 bases and 2 bases, with 11 bases remaining between them. The germline CDR1 and CDR2 sequences are MDHEN and SYDVKM. CDR3 DNA sequence: TGTGCCAGCAGTTTTTCAGGGTTCCCCTACGAGCAGTACTTC. Translating gives CASSFSGFPYEQYF.

The V and J genes are TRBV3-1 and TRBJ2-7; 10 bases match TRBD2. Unmatched junction bases numbered 10, after V lost 4 bases and J lost 4 bases. CDR1 and CDR2 from the germline V gene are LGHDT and YNNKEL (reference sequence). The CDR3 contains 16 residues. CDR3 in amino acids: CASSRPGLAAKYEQYF. The CDR3 DNA follows: TGTGCCAGCAGCCGACCAGGACTAGCGGCGAAATACGAGCAGTACTTC.

The chain combines TRBV6-2 or TRBV6-3 with TRBJ1-2; D remains ambiguous. The CDR3 runs 15 residues. The V and J ends lost 0 bases and 4 bases respectively, with 12 bases between them. Germline loops: CDR1 MNHEY, CDR2 SVGEGT. The CDR3 is CASSYSAEGIYGYTF. The CDR3 DNA reads as TGTGCCAGCAGTTACTCGGCCGAGGGAATCTATGGCTACACCTTC.

This clonotype was detected many times. V usage is TRBV29-1 and J usage is TRBJ1-1; the match to TRBD1 covers 7 bases. Looked up from germline, CDR1 is SQVTM and CDR2 is ANQGSEA. CDR3 size: 12 residues. CDR3 protein: CREGQLNTEAFF. CDR3 DNA: TGCAGAGAGGGACAGCTGAACACTGAAGCTTTCTTT.

This clonotype was seen only a few times. This chain uses TRBV4-3 with TRBJ1-2; 7 nucleotides align to TRBD1. J gave up 5 bases and V 5 bases, and 8 bases lay outside the gene matches. This CDR3 contains 14 residues. From germline, CDR1 is LGHNA and CDR2 YSLEER. The chain's CDR3 is CASSGQGEEYGYTF. CDR3 nucleotides: TGCGCCAGCAGCGGCCAGGGGGAAGAATATGGCTACACCTTC.

The J gene is TRBJ2-1, the V gene TRBV27, with a tentative D call TRBD2 (5 bases). Matching the DNA end better, TRBJ2-7 makes the J call doubtful. This CDR3 has 14 residues. The germline gives CDR1 MNHEY, CDR2 SMNVEV (reference sequence). CDR3 nucleotide sequence: TGTGCCAGCAGTTCGGGGTCCCCCTACAATGAGCAGTACTTC. Translation gives CASSSGSPYNEQYF.

This clonotype was seen a few times. The chain uses TRBV7-2 and TRBJ1-6; possibly TRBD1 for D (6 bases). Germline loops: CDR1 SGHTA, CDR2 FQGNSA. The V gene lost 5 bases and the J gene lost 5 bases, with 10 bases spanning the gap. CDR3 size: 14 residues. CDR3 bases: TGTGCCAGCAGCACACAGGGAGATAATTCACCCCTCCACTTT. Amino acid sequence: CASSTQGDNSPLHF.

The chain is built from TRBV3-1 and TRBJ2-3; D call uncertain. This CDR3 contains 17 residues. Looked up from germline, CDR1 is LGHDT and CDR2 is YNNKEL (reference sequence). V lost 1 base and J lost 2, with 16 bases in between. CDR3 in DNA: TGTGCCAGCAGCCAAGGAGTAGTTCCTACAAACACAGATACGCAGTATTTT. This encodes CASSQGVVPTNTDTQYF.

The chain combines TRBV20-1 with TRBJ2-7, with a tentative D call TRBD1 (5 bases). The germline V gene has CDR1 DFQATT and CDR2 SNEGSKA (reference sequence). The CDR3 covers 16 residues. V lost 1 base, J lost 7 bases, and 23 bases lay in between. Written as DNA, the CDR3 is TGCAGTGCTAGAGGAAGGCAGGGTCTCTCCTACAATGAGCAGTACTTC. Encoded protein: CSARGRQGLSYNEQYF.

A word on this clonotype: The junction and the germline gene differ at one end; a read error may be behind it. J is TRBJ1-4 and V is TRBV5-1, with D unresolved. Germline lookup yields CDR1 SGHRS and CDR2 YFSETQ. The CDR3 length is 15 residues. The CDR3 DNA follows: TGCGCCAGCGCTAACGGGCAGCCAACTAATGAAAAACTGTTCTTT. This encodes CASANGQPTNEKLFF.